A selection of T cell receptor beta chains follows, all from one sample in a study of identical twins. TCRdb ran MiXCR on the 5' RACE reads and lists one entry per CDR3 protein. The sample records about 810,000 distinct CDR3 sequences, around 12% being singletons. These records were also assigned to another study, of yellow fever vaccine responses in identical twins.

Input material: PBMCs. These receptors were collected from a woman under 30 in good health. The CDR3 runs from the conserved cysteine through the conserved F or W. D genes are given only for firm matches.

CDR3aa	j_gene	d_gene	v_gene	len
CAISESVGTDTQYF	TRBJ2-3	.	TRBV10-3	14
CACSLRGGAGSWTGELFF	TRBJ2-2	.	TRBV2	18
CASSLGVPGGNYEQYF	TRBJ2-7	TRBD2	TRBV5-1	16
CASSQQGSEQYF	TRBJ2-7	TRBD1	TRBV6-1	12
CSARDPRTNTGELFF	TRBJ2-2	.	TRBV20-1	15
CASSPIPGGLPNEQFF	TRBJ2-1	TRBD2	TRBV18	16
CASSNRGHTGDYEQYF	TRBJ2-7	TRBD1	TRBV7-8	16
CASSDDRQGSQRDIQYF	TRBJ2-4	.	TRBV25-1	17
CASSLGGGGQELF	TRBJ2-4	TRBD1	TRBV12-3/TRBV12-4	13
CASRPWTSGGSNEQFF	TRBJ2-1	TRBD2	TRBV2	16
CASSGQGWDQPQHF	TRBJ1-5	TRBD1	TRBV2	14
CASRGQEAGTEAFF	TRBJ1-1	TRBD1	TRBV7-9	14
CASSPGTGIANEQFF	TRBJ2-1	TRBD1	TRBV18	15
CASSSSRAHKETQYF	TRBJ2-5	.	TRBV18	15
CASSLGASNTGELFF	TRBJ2-2	.	TRBV5-1	15
CASSGSSSNTGELFF	TRBJ2-2	.	TRBV6-1	15
CASSLPTGNGQPQHF	TRBJ1-5	TRBD1	TRBV28	15
CASASQGSRQPQHF	TRBJ1-5	TRBD1	TRBV27	14
CASSFPGTSGDTQYF	TRBJ2-3	TRBD2	TRBV12-3/TRBV12-4	15
CASSYSSSHNEQFF	TRBJ2-1	.	TRBV6-5	14
CSVAADTQYF	TRBJ2-3	.	TRBV29-1	10
CASSGTSGWETQYF	TRBJ2-5	TRBD2	TRBV7-9	14
CSARVGLAGGLHSYNEQFF	TRBJ2-1	TRBD2	TRBV20-1	19
CASSALTSGGTDTQYF	TRBJ2-3	TRBD2	TRBV12-3/TRBV12-4	16
CASSKTGGPSYNEQFF	TRBJ2-1	.	TRBV21-1	16
CASSRTDRGEETQYF	TRBJ2-5	TRBD1	TRBV4-2	15
CASSLGTTQETQYF	TRBJ2-5	.	TRBV5-1	14
CASSVAPTSTSGRAEQYF	TRBJ2-7	TRBD2	TRBV9	18
CASSQAGHKLNTEAFF	TRBJ1-1	.	TRBV4-1	16
CASSLGRGGEPQHF	TRBJ1-5	.	TRBV11-2	14
CASRTGQGMGELFF	TRBJ2-2	TRBD1	TRBV12-3/TRBV12-4	14
CASSQDSISSGGEQYF	TRBJ2-7	TRBD2	TRBV3-1	16
CASSQGQSRDGYTF	TRBJ1-2	TRBD1	TRBV18	14
CASSLQGVQTYNEQFF	TRBJ2-1	TRBD1	TRBV7-9	16
CSARGLAGPYNEQFF	TRBJ2-1	TRBD2	TRBV20-1	15
CASSWTGPGGELFF	TRBJ2-2	TRBD1	TRBV5-6	14
CASTAGREGFYGYTF	TRBJ1-2	.	TRBV25-1	15
CASSLGGSTGNTIYF	TRBJ1-3	.	TRBV12-3/TRBV12-4	15
CASSKDSGQNTGELFF	TRBJ2-2	.	TRBV21-1	16
CASTAQSRTSLYGYTF	TRBJ1-2	.	TRBV5-1	16